These T cell receptor beta chains were read from a single sample in a study of blood T cell repertoires in COVID-19. Libraries were prepared by immunoSEQ multiplex PCR; TCRdb keeps only in-frame clonotypes and omits some of them. Of tens of thousands of clones listed, roughly 90% are singletons. The sample was peripheral blood. These receptors all stem from a man aged 55 to 69 with acute or convalescent COVID-19. Both conserved end residues are part of each CDR3. A D gene is named only where the DNA matches it firmly. A row's size may be missing; if present it is once, few, many or a size class.

v_call,clone_size,d_call,cdr3_length,j_call,cdr3_nt,cdr3_aa
TRBV19,-,TRBD1,12,TRBJ2-1,TGTGCCAGTAGTTACAGGGGGGCTGAGCAGTTCTTC,CASSYRGAEQFF
TRBV9,-,-,14,TRBJ2-5,TGTGCCAGCAGCAGGGGGGGAGACGGGGAGACCCAGTACTTC,CASSRGGDGETQYF
TRBV7-6,-,-,15,TRBJ2-1,TGTGCCAGCAGCTACCTCATGAGCTCCTACAATGAGCAGTTCTTC,CASSYLMSSYNEQFF
TRBV29-1,-,TRBD2,15,TRBJ2-5,TGCAGCGTCGCCGGACTAGCGGGAATTCTGGAGACCCAGTACTTC,CSVAGLAGILETQYF
TRBV23-1,-,-,12,TRBJ1-1,TGCGCCAGCAGTCAGAGGAACACTGAAGCTTTCTTT,CASSQRNTEAFF
TRBV27,-,-,12,TRBJ1-1,TGTGCCAGCTACTCAGGGTCAACTGAAGCTTTCTTT,CASYSGSTEAFF
TRBV4-3,once,TRBD1,16,TRBJ2-2,TGCGCCAGCAGCCGAGGGACAGGCCCGAACACCGGGGAGCTGTTTTTT,CASSRGTGPNTGELFF
TRBV5-1,-,TRBD2,15,TRBJ2-1,TGCGCCAGCAGCTTGGGCGTAGCGGGAGGAAATGAGCAGTTCTTC,CASSLGVAGGNEQFF
TRBV7-2,-,-,11,TRBJ2-7,TGTGCCAGCAGCTCGCTAGACGAGCAGTACTTC,CASSSLDEQYF
TRBV3-1/TRBV3-2,-,-,13,TRBJ2-7,TGTGCCAGCAGCCAAGATGGAGGGAGCGAGCAGTACTTC,CASSQDGGSEQYF
TRBV19,-,-,13,TRBJ2-7,TGTGCCAGTAGTAACAGGGCGGAATACGAGCAGTACTTC,CASSNRAEYEQYF
TRBV18,-,TRBD2,16,TRBJ2-3,TGTGCCAGCTCATCCATAGCGGGAGTGGGGACAGATACGCAGTATTTT,CASSSIAGVGTDTQYF
TRBV6-5,-,TRBD1,16,TRBJ2-5,TGTGCCAGCAGTTACTCAAGGGGACAGGGCCCCATTACCCAGTACTTC,CASSYSRGQGPITQYF
TRBV2,-,-,15,TRBJ1-4,TGTGCCAGCAGCTACACAGGAGGGCTCAATGAAAAACTGTTTTTT,CASSYTGGLNEKLFF
TRBV12-1,-,-,15,TRBJ2-1,TGTGCCAGCAACCGACCGGTGGGCCCCTACAATGAGCAGTTCTTC,CASNRPVGPYNEQFF
TRBV6-2/TRBV6-3,-,TRBD1,13,TRBJ2-4,TGTGCCAGCAGTTACTCGGGACAGGGAATTCAGTACTTC,CASSYSGQGIQYF
TRBV6-2/TRBV6-3,-,TRBD1,17,TRBJ2-4,TGTGCCAGCAGTTCCCCGTGGCAGGGGGTCACCAAAAACATTCAGTACTTC,CASSSPWQGVTKNIQYF
TRBV5-4,-,-,14,TRBJ1-1,TGTGCCAGCAGCTTGGGGGGACAGAACACTGAAGCTTTCTTT,CASSLGGQNTEAFF
TRBV29-1,-,-,11,TRBJ2-7,TGCAGCGCAGGGGAGGTTCGCGAGCAGTACTTC,CSAGEVREQYF
TRBV6-1,-,-,14,TRBJ1-2,TGTGCCAGCAGTGAAGTCACAGGGTGGACTGGCTACACCTTC,CASSEVTGWTGYTF
TRBV12-3/TRBV12-4,-,-,13,TRBJ2-7,TGTGCCAGCTCAATCAGGGGCCCCTACGAGCAGTACTTC,CASSIRGPYEQYF
TRBV12-3/TRBV12-4,-,-,11,TRBJ1-1,TGTGCCAGCAGCCCCCTTACTGAAGCTTTCTTT,CASSPLTEAFF
TRBV9,-,-,15,TRBJ2-7,TGTGCCAGCAGCGTAGATGGCGGAAGCTCCTACGAGCAGTACTTC,CASSVDGGSSYEQYF
TRBV7-3,-,TRBD2,15,TRBJ2-1,TGTGCCAGCAGCTCCCCGGGACTAGCGGGAGATGAGCAGTTCTTC,CASSSPGLAGDEQFF
TRBV5-1,-,-,14,TRBJ2-2,TGCGCCAGCAGCTTGAGGAGCCAAGGCGGGGAGCTGTTTTTT,CASSLRSQGGELFF
TRBV6-6,-,-,15,TRBJ2-3,TGTGCCAGCAGTTCACGTGGTTTGGGCGCAGATACGCAGTATTTT,CASSSRGLGADTQYF
TRBV5-5,-,TRBD1,15,TRBJ2-7,TGTGCCAGCAGCACGGGACAGGGCAGCTCCTACGAGCAGTACTTC,CASSTGQGSSYEQYF
TRBV9,-,-,13,TRBJ2-5,TGTGCCAGCACCCCGCCCAGCCAAGAGACCCAGTACTTC,CASTPPSQETQYF
TRBV7-3,-,-,16,TRBJ2-2,TGTGCCAGCAGCTTAAACTCCGGCGGGAACACCGGGGAGCTGTTTTTT,CASSLNSGGNTGELFF
TRBV6-1,-,-,15,TRBJ1-5,TGTGCCAGCAGTGAACCCAGGGGTCTTAATCAGCCCCAGCATTTT,CASSEPRGLNQPQHF
TRBV15,few,TRBD1,17,TRBJ2-1,TGTGCCACGAGAACCGACTTCAGACAGGGGTCCAACAATGAGCAGTTCTTC,CATRTDFRQGSNNEQFF
TRBV3-1/TRBV3-2,-,-,15,TRBJ2-7,TGTGCCAGCACCGATAACGCACAGGATCCATACGAGCAGTACTTC,CASTDNAQDPYEQYF
TRBV9,-,-,16,TRBJ2-1,TGTGCCAGCAGCGTAGACGCTCTTACCTTCGGGAATGAGCAGTTCTTC,CASSVDALTFGNEQFF
TRBV7-9,-,-,13,TRBJ2-7,TGTGCCAGCAGCTACTCGACAGAGTACGAGCAGTACTTC,CASSYSTEYEQYF
TRBV19,-,TRBD1,14,TRBJ1-1,TGTGCCAGTAGTGTAACAGGGGGCTCCACTGAAGCTTTCTTT,CASSVTGGSTEAFF
TRBV11-3,-,TRBD2,15,TRBJ2-1,TGTGCCAGCAGCCTCGGGACTAGCGGGAGCAATGAGCAGTTCTTC,CASSLGTSGSNEQFF
TRBV10-2,-,TRBD1,16,TRBJ1-2,TGCGCCAGCAGTTCTTCCGGGACAGGGACTAACTATGGCTACACCTTC,CASSSSGTGTNYGYTF
TRBV6-5,-,TRBD1,14,TRBJ1-1,TGTGCCAGCAGCGCCGGGACAGGGAACACTGAAGCTTTCTTT,CASSAGTGNTEAFF
TRBV6-2/TRBV6-3,-,-,13,TRBJ2-5,TGTGCCAGCAGTTACTCAGGGGTCCAGACCCAGTACTTC,CASSYSGVQTQYF
TRBV4-3,-,-,14,TRBJ2-2,TGCGCCAGCAGCCAAGCTTATCCCACCGGGGAGCTGTTTTTT,CASSQAYPTGELFF
TRBV13,-,TRBD1,15,TRBJ2-3,TGTGCCAGCAGCCACCGGGACAGGGGGCGAAATACGCAGTATTTT,CASSHRDRGRNTQYF
TRBV4-3,-,TRBD1,16,TRBJ1-1,TGCGCCAGCAGCCCCACCGCGACAGGGCAGAACACTGAAGCTTTCTTT,CASSPTATGQNTEAFF
TRBV19,-,-,17,TRBJ1-3,TGTGCCAGTAGCACCCGGAGGCCCATCTCCTCTGGAAACACCATATATTTT,CASSTRRPISSGNTIYF
TRBV4-3,-,TRBD1,16,TRBJ2-7,TGCGCCAGCAGCCATGCGGAGGGGACAGGGTCCTACGAGCAGTACTTC,CASSHAEGTGSYEQYF
TRBV19,-,TRBD1,17,TRBJ2-2,TGTGCCAGTAGTAAAAAAAGGGGACAGATGAACACCGGGGAGCTGTTTTTT,CASSKKRGQMNTGELFF
TRBV9,-,-,15,TRBJ1-5,TGTGCCAGCAGGGGCAGATTACATAGCAATCAGCCCCAGCATTTT,CASRGRLHSNQPQHF
TRBV7-8,once,-,16,TRBJ1-5,TGTGCCAGCAGCCCCCCAGGATCCTGGGCCAATCAGCCCCAGCATTTT,CASSPPGSWANQPQHF
TRBV15,once,-,14,TRBJ2-4,TGTGCCACCAGCAGAGGGGCGGGGTTGAACATTCAGTACTTC,CATSRGAGLNIQYF
TRBV30,-,TRBD1,15,TRBJ1-3,TGTGCCTGGAGTGTCGGGACAGACTCTGGAAACACCATATATTTT,CAWSVGTDSGNTIYF
TRBV27,-,TRBD2,15,TRBJ2-1,TGTGCCAGCAGTTTAAGACTAGCGGGAATGGATGAGCAGTTCTTC,CASSLRLAGMDEQFF
TRBV28,-,TRBD1,15,TRBJ1-2,TGTGCCAGCAGTTCCGAGGGACAGGGGCTTACGAGCTACACCTTC,CASSSEGQGLTSYTF
TRBV21-1,-,-,19,TRBJ2-1,TGTGCCAGCACCAACCGGTCCGTGACAGGGGTCCAGGTCTACAATGAGCAGTTCTTC,CASTNRSVTGVQVYNEQFF
TRBV21-1,-,-,15,TRBJ1-5,TGTGCCACCCGGGACAGGGGGCCCGACAATCAGCCCCAGCATTTT,CATRDRGPDNQPQHF
TRBV7-6,once,TRBD2,16,TRBJ2-5,TGTGCCAGCAGCTTAGGTAGCGGGACCCCACTAGAGACCCAGTACTTC,CASSLGSGTPLETQYF